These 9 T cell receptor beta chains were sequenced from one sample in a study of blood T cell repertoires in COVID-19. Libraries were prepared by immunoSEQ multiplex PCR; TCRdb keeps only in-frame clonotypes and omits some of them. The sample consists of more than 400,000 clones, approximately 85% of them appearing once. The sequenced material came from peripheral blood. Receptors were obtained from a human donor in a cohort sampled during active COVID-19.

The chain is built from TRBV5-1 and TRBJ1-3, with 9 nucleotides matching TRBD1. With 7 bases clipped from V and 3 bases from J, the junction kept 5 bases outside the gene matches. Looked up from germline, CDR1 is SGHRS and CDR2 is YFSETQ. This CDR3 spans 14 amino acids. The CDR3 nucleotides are TGCGCCAGCGGGGACAGGGCTGATGGAAACACCATATATTTT. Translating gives CASGDRADGNTIYF.

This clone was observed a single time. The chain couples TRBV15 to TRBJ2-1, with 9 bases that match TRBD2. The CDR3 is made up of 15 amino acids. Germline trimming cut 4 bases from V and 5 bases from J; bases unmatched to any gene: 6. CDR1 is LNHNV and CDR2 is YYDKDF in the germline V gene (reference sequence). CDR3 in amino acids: CATSTAGTSNNEQFF. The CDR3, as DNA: TGTGCCACCAGCACCGCCGGGACTAGCAACAATGAGCAGTTCTTC.

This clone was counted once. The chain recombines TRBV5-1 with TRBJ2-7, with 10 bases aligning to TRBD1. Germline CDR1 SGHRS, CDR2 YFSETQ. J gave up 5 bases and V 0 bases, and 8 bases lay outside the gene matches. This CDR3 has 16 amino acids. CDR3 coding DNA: TGCGCCAGCAGCTTGGGACCGGGACAGGGGATCAACGAGCAGTACTTC. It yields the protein CASSLGPGQGINEQYF.

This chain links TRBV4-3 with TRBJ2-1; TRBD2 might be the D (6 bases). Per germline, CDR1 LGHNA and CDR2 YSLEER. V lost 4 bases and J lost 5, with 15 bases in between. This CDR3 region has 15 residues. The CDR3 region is CASSLNWGGDNEQFF. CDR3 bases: TGCGCCAGCAGCCTCAATTGGGGCGGGGACAATGAGCAGTTCTTC.

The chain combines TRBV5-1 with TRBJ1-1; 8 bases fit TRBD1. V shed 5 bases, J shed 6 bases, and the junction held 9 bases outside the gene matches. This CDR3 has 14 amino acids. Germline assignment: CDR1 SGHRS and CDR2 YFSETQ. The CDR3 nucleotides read TGCGCCAGCAGTTACACAGGGGGTTTGTCTGAAGCTTTCTTT. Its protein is CASSYTGGLSEAFF.

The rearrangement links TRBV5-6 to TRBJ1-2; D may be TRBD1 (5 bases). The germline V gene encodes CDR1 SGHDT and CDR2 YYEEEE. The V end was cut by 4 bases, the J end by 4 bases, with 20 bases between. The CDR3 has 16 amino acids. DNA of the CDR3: TGTGCCAGCAGCCCAAGGACCCGAAGGGGCCCCTATGGCTACACCTTC. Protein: CASSPRTRRGPYGYTF.

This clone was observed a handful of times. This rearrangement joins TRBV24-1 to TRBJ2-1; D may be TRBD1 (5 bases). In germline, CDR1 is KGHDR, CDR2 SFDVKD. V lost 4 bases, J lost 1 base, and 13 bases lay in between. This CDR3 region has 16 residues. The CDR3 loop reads CATSDRTTDSYNEQFF. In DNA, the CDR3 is TGTGCCACCAGTGACCGGACAACTGATTCCTACAATGAGCAGTTCTTC.

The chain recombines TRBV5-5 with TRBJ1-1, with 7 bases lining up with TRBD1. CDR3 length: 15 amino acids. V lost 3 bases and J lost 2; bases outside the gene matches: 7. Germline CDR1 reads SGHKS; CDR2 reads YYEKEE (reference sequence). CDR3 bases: TGTGCCAGCAGCTCACAGGGGTTGGGAAACACTGAAGCTTTCTTT. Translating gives CASSSQGLGNTEAFF.

The CDR3 region is CASSQGSIPYEQYF. The DNA of the CDR3 is TGTGCCAGCAGCCAGGGTAGTATACCCTACGAGCAGTACTTC. This sequence joins TRBV2 and TRBJ2-7; tentatively, D is TRBD1 (5 bases). The CDR3 runs to 14 residues. Germline CDR1 reads SNHLY; CDR2 reads FYNNEI. V was cut by 6 bases and J by 2 bases, with 14 bases left in between.